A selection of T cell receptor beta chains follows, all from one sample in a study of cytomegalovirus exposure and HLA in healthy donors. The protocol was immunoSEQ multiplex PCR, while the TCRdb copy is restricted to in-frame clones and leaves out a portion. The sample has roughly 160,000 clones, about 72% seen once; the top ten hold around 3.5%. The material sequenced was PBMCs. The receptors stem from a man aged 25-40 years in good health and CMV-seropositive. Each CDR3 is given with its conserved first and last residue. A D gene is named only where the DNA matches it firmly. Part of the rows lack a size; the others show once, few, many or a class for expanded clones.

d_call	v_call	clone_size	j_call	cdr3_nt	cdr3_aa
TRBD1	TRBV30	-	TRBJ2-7	TGTGCCTGGAACAAGGGGGCGCGGTACGAGCAGTACTTC	CAWNKGARYEQYF
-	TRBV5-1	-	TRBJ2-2	TGCGCCAGCAGCTTGTTGCCAGACAGCACCGGGGAGCTGTTTTTT	CASSLLPDSTGELFF
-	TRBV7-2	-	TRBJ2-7	TGTGCCAGCAGCCTTGGGACTTTAGGGGAGCAGTACTTC	CASSLGTLGEQYF
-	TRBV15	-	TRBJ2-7	TGTGCCACCAGCAACCAGGTCACCTACGAGCAGTACTTC	CATSNQVTYEQYF
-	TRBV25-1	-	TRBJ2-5	TGTGCCAGCAGTGGAGGAGTGGAGACCCAGTACTTC	CASSGGVETQYF
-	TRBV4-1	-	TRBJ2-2	TGCGCCAGCAGCCTGCGGGAATCAGTTGGGGAGCTGTTTTTT	CASSLRESVGELFF
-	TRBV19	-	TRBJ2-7	TGTGCCAGTAGTACCCAACGAGAGCCTGGAGTCTACGAGCAGTACTTC	CASSTQREPGVYEQYF
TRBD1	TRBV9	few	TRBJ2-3	TGTGCCAGCAGCGCCGCCGGGACAGGGCGAACAGATACGCAGTATTTT	CASSAAGTGRTDTQYF
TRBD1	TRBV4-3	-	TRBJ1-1	TGCGCCAGCAGCCAAGATCCCCCGGGACAGGGAACGACTGAAGCTTTCTTT	CASSQDPPGQGTTEAFF
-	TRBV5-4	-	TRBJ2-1	TGTGCCAGCAGCTCGCTACAGGGACACAATGAGCAGTTCTTC	CASSSLQGHNEQFF
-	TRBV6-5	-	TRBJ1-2	TGTGCCAGCACGGACCGCAGGGGCTATGGCTACACCTTC	CASTDRRGYGYTF
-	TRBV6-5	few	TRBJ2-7	TGTGCCAGCAGCCGACAGGTGGGAAACTACGAGCAGTACTTC	CASSRQVGNYEQYF
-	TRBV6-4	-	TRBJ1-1	TGTGCCAGCAGGCGGTCAGGGGAGGGTACTGAAGCTTTCTTT	CASRRSGEGTEAFF
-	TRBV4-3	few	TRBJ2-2	TGCGCCAGCAGCCAAGATTGGGGGCCAGGGGGGTTCACCGGGGAGCTGTTTTTT	CASSQDWGPGGFTGELFF
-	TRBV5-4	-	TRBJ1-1	TGTGCCAGCAGCCCCACAGGGAACACTGAAGCTTTCTTT	CASSPTGNTEAFF
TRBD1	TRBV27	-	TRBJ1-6	TGTGCCAGCAGTGCCCCGGGACAGAACTCCTATAATTCACCCCTCCACTTT	CASSAPGQNSYNSPLHF
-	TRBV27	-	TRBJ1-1	TGTGCCAGCAGTTTATATGCGGTGAACACTGAAGCTTTCTTT	CASSLYAVNTEAFF
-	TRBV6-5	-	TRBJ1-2	TGTGCCAGCAGCCCCACCCTCTCTAGGGGAGGCTACACCTTC	CASSPTLSRGGYTF
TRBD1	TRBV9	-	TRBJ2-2	TGTGCCAGCTCGACAGGGGTCGTGAACACCGGGGAGCTGTTTTTT	CASSTGVVNTGELFF
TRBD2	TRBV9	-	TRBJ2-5	TGTGCCAGCAGCGTAGTAGCGGGGGCTCAAGAGACCCAGTACTTC	CASSVVAGAQETQYF
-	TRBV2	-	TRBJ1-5	TGTGCCAGCAGGGAAGACAGTAGCAATCAGCCCCAGCATTTT	CASREDSSNQPQHF
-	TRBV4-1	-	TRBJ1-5	TGCGCCAGCAGCCAAGGCCCGGGGGAGAATCAGCCCCAGCATTTT	CASSQGPGENQPQHF
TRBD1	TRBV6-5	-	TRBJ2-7	TGTGCCAGCAGTCTTACAGGGGACGAGCAGTACTTC	CASSLTGDEQYF
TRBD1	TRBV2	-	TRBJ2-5	TGTGCCAGCAGTACCCGGACAGGGGAGGAGACCCAGTACTTC	CASSTRTGEETQYF
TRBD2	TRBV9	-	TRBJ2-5	TGTGCCAGCAGCCCCAGACTAGCGGGGTCCCAAGAGACCCAGTACTTC	CASSPRLAGSQETQYF
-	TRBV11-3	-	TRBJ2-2	TGTGCCAGCAGCTTTGAAAGGGGGAACACCGGGGAGCTGTTTTTT	CASSFERGNTGELFF
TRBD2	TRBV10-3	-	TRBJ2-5	TGTGCCATCAGTGATTTGGGGCGGGGGGCAGAAGAGACCCAGTACTTC	CAISDLGRGAEETQYF
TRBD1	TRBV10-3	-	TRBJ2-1	TGTGCCATCAGGGACAGGTTTGGTTACAATGAGCAGTTCTTC	CAIRDRFGYNEQFF
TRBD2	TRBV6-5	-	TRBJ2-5	TGTGCCAGCAGTTACTCGTTTAGCGGGGGACCGCAGTACTTC	CASSYSFSGGPQYF
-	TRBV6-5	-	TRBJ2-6	TGTGCCAGCAGTTCCTGGACAGGGGCCAACGTCCTGACTTTC	CASSSWTGANVLTF
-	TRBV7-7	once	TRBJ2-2	TGTGCCAGCAGCTTAGCCCCTACTACCCATGGCGGGGAGCTGTTTTTT	CASSLAPTTHGGELFF